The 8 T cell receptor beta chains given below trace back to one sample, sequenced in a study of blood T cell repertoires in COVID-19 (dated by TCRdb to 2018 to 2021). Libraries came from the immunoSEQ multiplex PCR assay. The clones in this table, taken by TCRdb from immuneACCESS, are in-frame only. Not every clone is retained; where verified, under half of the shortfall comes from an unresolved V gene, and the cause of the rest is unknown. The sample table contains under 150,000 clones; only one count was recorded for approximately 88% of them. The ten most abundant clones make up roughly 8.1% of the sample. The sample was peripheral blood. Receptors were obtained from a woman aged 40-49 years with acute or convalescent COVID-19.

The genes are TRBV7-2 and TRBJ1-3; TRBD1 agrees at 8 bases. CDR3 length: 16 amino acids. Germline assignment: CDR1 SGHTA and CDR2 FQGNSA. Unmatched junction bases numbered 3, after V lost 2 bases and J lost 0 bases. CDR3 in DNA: TGTGCCAGCAGCTTAAGACAGGGGATCTCTGGAAACACCATATATTTT. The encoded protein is CASSLRQGISGNTIYF.

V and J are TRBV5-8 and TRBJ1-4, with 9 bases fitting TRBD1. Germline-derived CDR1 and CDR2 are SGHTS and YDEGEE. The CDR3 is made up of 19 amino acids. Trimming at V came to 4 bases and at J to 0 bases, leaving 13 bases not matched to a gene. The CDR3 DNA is TGTGCCAGCAGCACCCCCCGGGACAGGGCTCATACAACTAATGAAAAACTGTTTTTT. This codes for CASSTPRDRAHTTNEKLFF.

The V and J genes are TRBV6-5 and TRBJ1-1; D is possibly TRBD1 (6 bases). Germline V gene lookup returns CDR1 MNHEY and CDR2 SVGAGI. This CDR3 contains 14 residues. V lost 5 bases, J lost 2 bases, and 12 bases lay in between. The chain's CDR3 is CASSTAGANTEAFF. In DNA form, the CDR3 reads TGTGCCAGCAGTACAGCGGGGGCAAACACTGAAGCTTTCTTT.

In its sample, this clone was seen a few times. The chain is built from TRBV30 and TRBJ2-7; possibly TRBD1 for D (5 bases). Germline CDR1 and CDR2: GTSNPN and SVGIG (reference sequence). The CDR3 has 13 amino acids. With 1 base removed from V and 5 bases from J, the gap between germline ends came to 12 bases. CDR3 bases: TGTGCCTGGAGTGATGGACATTTCAACGAGCAGTACTTC. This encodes CAWSDGHFNEQYF.

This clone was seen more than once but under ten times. The CDR3 DNA reads TGTGCCAGCAGCTTACTCCGCGGACTAGCGGGGGTTGTGTACGAGCAGTACTTC. Residues: CASSLLRGLAGVVYEQYF. The V and J genes are TRBV7-2 and TRBJ2-7; 13 nucleotides align to TRBD2. This CDR3 is built from 18 residues. The V segment lost 2 bases and the J segment 4 bases; nucleotides outside the gene matches: 11. The germline V gene has CDR1 SGHTA and CDR2 FQGNSA.

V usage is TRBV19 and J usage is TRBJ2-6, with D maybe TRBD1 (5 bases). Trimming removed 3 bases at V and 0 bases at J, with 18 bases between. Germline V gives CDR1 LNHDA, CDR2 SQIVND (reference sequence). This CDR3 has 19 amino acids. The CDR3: CASSMPFWTSNSGANVLTF. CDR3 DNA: TGTGCCAGTAGTATGCCGTTCTGGACATCTAACTCTGGGGCCAACGTCCTGACTTTC. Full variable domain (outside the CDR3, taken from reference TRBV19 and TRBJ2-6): DGGITQSPKYLFRKEGQNVTLSCEQNLNHDAMYWYRQDPGQGLRLIYYSQIVNDFQKGDIAEGYSVSREKKESFPLTVTSAQKNPTAFYLCASSMPFWTSNSGANVLTFGAGSRLTVL.

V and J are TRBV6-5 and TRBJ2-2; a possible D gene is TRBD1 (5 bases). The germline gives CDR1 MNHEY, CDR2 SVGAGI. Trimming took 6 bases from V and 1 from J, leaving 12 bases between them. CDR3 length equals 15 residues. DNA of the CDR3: TGTGCCAGCAGCTTACGGACACTGAACACCGGGGAGCTGTTTTTT. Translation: CASSLRTLNTGELFF.

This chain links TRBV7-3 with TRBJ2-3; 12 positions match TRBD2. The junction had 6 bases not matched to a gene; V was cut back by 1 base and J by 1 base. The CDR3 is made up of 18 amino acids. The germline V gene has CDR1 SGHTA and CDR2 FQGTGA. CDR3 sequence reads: CASSLSTSGGRRTDTQYF. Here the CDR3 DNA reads TGTGCCAGCAGCTTAAGTACTAGCGGGGGGCGTCGCACAGATACGCAGTATTTT.